Presented here are 28 T cell receptor beta chains from one specimen sequenced in a study of T cell repertoires in cytomegalovirus infection. TCRdb re-derived calls from the reads in MiXCR, one entry per CDR3 protein. The table shows approximately 600,000 distinct CDR3 sequences, with about 40% occurring only once. Which antigens these TCRs recognize remains unknown. The specimen comprised cultured PBMCs, sampled from culture after CMV antigen stimulation. These receptors all come from a human donor in good health (CMV status not recorded). Some clones in this sample may be carry-over from other donors' samples.

CDR3 loop: CASSPSQGVDIQYF. CDR3 bases: TGTGCCAGCAGTCCCTCACAGGGGGTGGACATTCAGTACTTC. The chain combines TRBV6-5 with TRBJ2-4, with 8 bases identical to TRBD1. Trimming removed 5 bases from V and 8 bases from J; junction bases left unmatched: 8. This CDR3 has 14 residues. Germline CDR1 reads MNHEY; CDR2 reads SVGAGI.

This clonotype appeared many times. J is TRBJ1-2 and V is TRBV12-3 or TRBV12-4; D unclear. The CDR3 runs to 12 residues. V lost 1 base to trimming and J lost 8 bases, with 8 bases between them. The chain's CDR3 is CASSLGGLGYTF. The CDR3 DNA reads TGTGCCAGCAGTTTAGGAGGGCTGGGCTACACCTTC.

V and J are TRBV18 and TRBJ2-3; possibly TRBD1 or TRBD2 for D (5 bases each). Germline V gene sequence: CDR1 KGHSH, CDR2 LQKENI. The ends were cut back, 3 bases at V and 2 bases at J, with 6 bases in the middle. The CDR3 runs 13 residues. The CDR3 DNA reads TGTGCCAGCTCACCGGGGGACACAGATACGCAGTATTTT. Translated: CASSPGDTDTQYF.

The J gene is TRBJ2-1, the V gene TRBV12-3 or TRBV12-4; TRBD2 agrees at 11 bases. The V gene end was trimmed by 5 bases and the J gene end by 6 bases; junction bases not matched to a gene: 6. The CDR3 totals 15 residues. CDR3 amino acids: CASSHSGRGGNEQFF. DNA of the CDR3: TGTGCCAGCAGTCATAGCGGGAGGGGTGGCAATGAGCAGTTCTTC.

The chain employs TRBV15 and TRBJ2-1; 7 bases are shared with TRBD2. Germline assignment: CDR1 LNHNV and CDR2 YYDKDF (reference sequence). The CDR3 is 14 residues long. With 0 bases clipped from V and 15 bases from J, the junction kept 11 bases outside the gene matches. CDR3 in DNA: TGTGCCACCAGCAGAGATAGAACTAGCGAGGTTCCGTTCTTC. Translating it yields CATSRDRTSEVPFF.

This clonotype was detected only once. The chain is built from TRBV20-1 and TRBJ1-6, with D maybe TRBD1 (6 bases). V was clipped by 6 bases and J by 2 bases, with 11 bases between them. Germline CDR1 reads DFQATT; CDR2 reads SNEGSKA (reference sequence). CDR3 size: 14 residues. CDR3 DNA sequence: TGCAGTGCCCCGTCAGGGGCCTATAATTCACCCCTCCACTTT. Protein sequence: CSAPSGAYNSPLHF.

J is TRBJ2-3 and V is TRBV29-1; the D is unclear. Germline assignment: CDR1 SQVTM and CDR2 ANQGSEA. The CDR3 extends over 14 amino acids. CDR3 sequence (DNA): TGCAGTGTAACGGGCCAAAGGGGCACAGATACGCAGTATTTT. Its protein product is CSVTGQRGTDTQYF.

The chain uses TRBV5-1 and TRBJ2-4; D remains ambiguous. Germline V gives CDR1 SGHRS, CDR2 YFSETQ. Deletions cut 0 bases from V and 7 bases from J, with 11 bases between. The CDR3 is 14 residues long. CDR3 bases: TGCGCCAGCAGCTTGGATGTCTCCCAGAACATTCAGTACTTC. As protein: CASSLDVSQNIQYF.

A few counts support this clonotype. The chain employs TRBV12-3 or TRBV12-4 and TRBJ1-6; TRBD1 matches at 7 bases. The CDR3 is 13 amino acids. V lost 6 bases, J lost 15 bases, and 11 bases stayed unmatched. CDR3 amino acids: CASRALGQAVLHF. The CDR3 DNA reads as TGTGCCAGCAGAGCCCTCGGACAGGCTGTCCTCCACTTT.

CDR3 in DNA: TGTGCCAGCAGCCGGACTAGCGGGGAAGATACGCAGTATTTT. The encoded protein is CASSRTSGEDTQYF. The chain uses TRBV11-2 and TRBJ2-3; 12 nucleotides agree with TRBD2. Germline values: CDR1 SGHAT, CDR2 FQNNGV. The length of the CDR3 is 14 residues. V lost 5 bases to trimming and J lost 5 bases; unmatched junction nucleotides: 2.

The chain has TRBV5-6 and TRBJ2-2; D is possibly TRBD1 (5 bases). Germline CDR1 reads SGHDT; CDR2 reads YYEEEE. The CDR3 has 16 residues. V was pared by 4 bases and J by 4 bases, with 17 bases between. Here the CDR3 DNA reads TGTGCCAGCAGCCACCCAGGGCAGGGAAGCACCGGGGAGCTGTTTTTT. Residues: CASSHPGQGSTGELFF.

This clonotype was picked up a small number of times. The chain is built from TRBV7-2 and TRBJ1-4; D perhaps matches TRBD1 (5 bases). This CDR3 region has 14 residues. Trimming removed 5 bases from V and 7 bases from J, with 14 bases in between. Germline V gives CDR1 SGHTA, CDR2 FQGNSA. The chain's CDR3 is CASSPYGRGEKLFF. The CDR3 DNA reads TGTGCCAGCAGCCCTTATGGGAGGGGTGAAAAACTGTTTTTT.

The CDR3 bases are TGTGCCAGTAGTATAGAGCGGACAGCCTATAATTCACCCCTCCACTTT. Encoded protein: CASSIERTAYNSPLHF. The genes are TRBV19 and TRBJ1-6, with a possible D match to TRBD1 (6 bases). CDR1 and CDR2 (germline): LNHDA, SQIVND (reference sequence). The CDR3 is made up of 16 amino acids. Trimming shortened V by 0 bases and J by 2 bases, and 8 bases separated the two germline ends.

This clonotype has more than one count but fewer than ten. The chain joins TRBV25-1 to TRBJ1-2, with 8 bases fitting TRBD1. Trimming at V came to 1 base and at J to 6 bases, leaving 13 bases not matched to a gene. Per germline, CDR1 MGHDK and CDR2 SYGVNS. The CDR3 is 17 residues long. Written as DNA, the CDR3 is TGTGCCAGCAGTGAATTGGGAGGGACAGGTGACCTTGATGGCTACACCTTC. It yields the protein CASSELGGTGDLDGYTF.

The chain recombines TRBV7-2 with TRBJ2-1; 11 nucleotides agree with TRBD2. CDR3 size: 16 residues. Unmatched junction bases numbered 8, after V lost 5 bases and J lost 5 bases. CDR1 is SGHTA, CDR2 FQGNSA, per germline. The CDR3 here is CASSASGTSGNNEQFF. The DNA of the CDR3 is TGTGCCAGCAGCGCCTCCGGGACTAGCGGAAACAATGAGCAGTTCTTC.

The rearrangement uses TRBV7-2 and TRBJ2-1; 9 bases match TRBD2. Trimming removed 3 bases from V and 12 bases from J; junction bases left unmatched: 9. CDR1 and CDR2 (germline): SGHTA, FQGNSA. There are 14 residues in the CDR3. The CDR3 is CASSFTRAGGGQFF. As DNA, the CDR3 is TGTGCCAGCAGCTTTACTAGGGCGGGAGGGGGGCAGTTCTTC.

DNA of the CDR3: TGTGCCAGCAGCTCGCGGGTTATCCGGTCCGAGCAGTACTTC. Translated: CASSSRVIRSEQYF. The J gene is TRBJ2-7, the V gene TRBV7-6; tentatively, D is TRBD2 (5 bases). This CDR3 contains 14 residues. Germline values: CDR1 SGHVS, CDR2 FNYEAQ. Trimming stripped 4 bases from V and 6 bases from J, with 16 bases between. The whole variable domain, remainder taken from reference TRBV7-6 and TRBJ2-7, is GAGVSQSPRYKVTKRGQDVALRCDPISGHVSLYWYRQALGQGPEFLTYFNYEAQQDKSGLPNDRFSAERPEGSISTLTIQRTEQRDSAMYRCASSSRVIRSEQYFGPGTRLTVT.

The chain employs TRBV7-2 and TRBJ2-3; D is unclear. The ends were cut back, 5 bases at V and 5 bases at J, with 8 bases in the middle. Germline V gene data show CDR1 as SGHTA and CDR2 as FQGNSA. The CDR3 runs 12 residues. CDR3 DNA: TGTGCCAGCAGCCGCTGGGTAGATACGCAGTATTTT. Translating gives CASSRWVDTQYF.

The chain joins TRBV11-2 to TRBJ2-1; TRBD2 matches at 7 bases. V was clipped by 1 base and J by 8 bases; unmatched bases: 8. Looked up from germline, CDR1 is SGHAT and CDR2 is FQNNGV. The CDR3 contains 15 residues. In DNA form, the CDR3 reads TGTGCCAGCAGCTTAGCAGGGTCTAGCGGAGATGAGCAGTTCTTC. Its protein product is CASSLAGSSGDEQFF.

The chain couples TRBV18 to TRBJ1-5; weak D call: TRBD1 (5 bases). Trimming took off 3 bases at V and 4 bases at J, with 7 bases between the two ends. The CDR3 runs to 13 residues. Germline values: CDR1 KGHSH, CDR2 LQKENI. CDR3 protein: CASSPNRNQPQHF. For the CDR3, the DNA is TGTGCCAGCTCACCTAACAGGAATCAGCCCCAGCATTTT.

This clonotype was counted a few times. The chain is built from TRBV2 and TRBJ2-7, with D hard to call. Trimming cost V 0 bases and J 5 bases, with 20 bases left between them. CDR3 length: 17 residues. Germline-derived CDR1 and CDR2 are SNHLY and FYNNEI. CDR3 coding DNA: TGTGCCAGCAGTGAAGCAAGTCAGGCGGTCCCTAGGAACGAGCAGTACTTC. This encodes CASSEASQAVPRNEQYF.

J is TRBJ2-5 and V is TRBV6-2 or TRBV6-3; TRBD1 might be the D (5 bases). CDR1 and CDR2 from the germline V gene are MNHEY and SVGEGT. Trimming took 2 bases from V and 0 from J, leaving 22 bases between them. The CDR3 sequence is 19 residues long. In DNA form, the CDR3 reads TGTGCCAGCAGTTACGCTTCTGGGTTCCCCAGGGCCTACCAAGAGACCCAGTACTTC. Its protein product is CASSYASGFPRAYQETQYF.

This chain uses TRBV4-1 with TRBJ2-3; 16 bases agree with TRBD2. V was pared by 4 bases and J by 1 base, with 2 bases of the junction left unmatched. CDR3 length: 17 amino acids. The germline V gene encodes CDR1 MGHRA and CDR2 YSYEKL. The DNA for the CDR3 is TGCGCCAGCAGCCGGGGACTAGCGGGGGGGCGCACAGATACGCAGTATTTT. Residues: CASSRGLAGGRTDTQYF.

The chain combines TRBV15 with TRBJ2-7; D is perhaps TRBD1 (5 bases). The V end lost 4 bases, the J end lost 1 base, and 8 bases lay between the germline ends. Looked up from germline, CDR1 is LNHNV and CDR2 is YYDKDF (reference sequence). This CDR3 has 13 amino acids. The CDR3 spells CATSKGLSYEQYF. DNA of the CDR3: TGTGCCACCAGCAAGGGGTTATCCTACGAGCAGTACTTC.

The genes are TRBV20-1 and TRBJ2-5, with 7 bases aligning to TRBD1. This CDR3 has 15 residues. Germline V gene sequence: CDR1 DFQATT, CDR2 SNEGSKA (reference sequence). V dropped 6 bases and J dropped 4; count of bases not matched to a gene: 14. The CDR3 spells CSASQQGYGGETQYF. The CDR3 DNA reads TGCAGTGCCAGCCAACAGGGGTACGGCGGAGAGACCCAGTACTTC.

This clonotype has more than one count but fewer than ten. This chain joins TRBV7-9 and TRBJ2-5; D is ambiguous. This CDR3 region has 14 residues. V dropped 2 bases and J dropped 9 bases, with 16 bases sitting between them. The germline gives CDR1 SEHNR, CDR2 FQNEAQ (reference sequence). The CDR3 sequence is CASSLLDNPSAQYF. In nucleotides, the CDR3 is TGTGCCAGCAGCTTATTGGATAACCCATCGGCCCAGTACTTC.

The chain has TRBV20-1 and TRBJ2-1, with D perhaps TRBD2 (5 bases). Germline V gives CDR1 DFQATT, CDR2 SNEGSKA (reference sequence). V dropped 1 base and J dropped 5 bases, with 15 bases sitting between them. There are 15 residues in the CDR3. CDR3 sequence: CSARAGSKPNNEQFF. The DNA for the CDR3 is TGCAGTGCTAGAGCGGGGTCTAAACCAAACAATGAGCAGTTCTTC.

This clonotype occurred a few times. This chain joins TRBV7-2 and TRBJ2-1; no firm D call. Germline-derived CDR1 and CDR2 are SGHTA and FQGNSA. Trimming took off 2 bases at V and 3 bases at J, with 14 bases between the two ends. The CDR3 consists of 16 residues. DNA of the CDR3: TGTGCCAGCAGCTTACTCACCCGAACCCTCTACAATGAGCAGTTCTTC. It is translated as CASSLLTRTLYNEQFF.